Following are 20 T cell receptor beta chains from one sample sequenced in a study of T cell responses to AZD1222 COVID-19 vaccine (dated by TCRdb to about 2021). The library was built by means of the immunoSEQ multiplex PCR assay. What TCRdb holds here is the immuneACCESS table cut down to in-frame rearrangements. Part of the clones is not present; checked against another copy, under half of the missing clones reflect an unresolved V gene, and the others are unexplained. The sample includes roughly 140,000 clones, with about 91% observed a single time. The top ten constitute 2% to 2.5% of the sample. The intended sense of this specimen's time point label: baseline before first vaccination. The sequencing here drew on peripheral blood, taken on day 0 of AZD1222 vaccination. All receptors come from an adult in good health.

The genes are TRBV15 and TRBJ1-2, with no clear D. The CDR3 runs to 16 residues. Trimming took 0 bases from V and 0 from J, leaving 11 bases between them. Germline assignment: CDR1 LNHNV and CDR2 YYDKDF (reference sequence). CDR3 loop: CATSRDLARANYGYTF. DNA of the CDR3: TGTGCCACCAGCAGAGATCTAGCAAGAGCTAACTATGGCTACACCTTC.

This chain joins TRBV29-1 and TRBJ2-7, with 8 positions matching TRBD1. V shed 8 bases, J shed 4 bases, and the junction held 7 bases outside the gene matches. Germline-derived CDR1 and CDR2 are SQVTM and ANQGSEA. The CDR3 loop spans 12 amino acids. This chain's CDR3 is CSTRQGLYEQYF. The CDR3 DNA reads TGCAGCACAAGACAGGGGCTTTACGAGCAGTACTTC.

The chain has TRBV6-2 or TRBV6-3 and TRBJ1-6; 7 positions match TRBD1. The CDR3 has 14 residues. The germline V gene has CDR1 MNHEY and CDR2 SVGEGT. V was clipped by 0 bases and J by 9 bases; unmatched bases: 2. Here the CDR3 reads CASSYSTGLSPLHF. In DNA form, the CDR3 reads TGTGCCAGCAGTTACTCGACAGGGCTTTCACCCCTCCACTTT.

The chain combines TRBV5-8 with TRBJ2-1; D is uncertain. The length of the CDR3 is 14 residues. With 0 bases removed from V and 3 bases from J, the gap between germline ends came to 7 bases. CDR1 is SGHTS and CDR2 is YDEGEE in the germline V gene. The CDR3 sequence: CASSLAILYNEQFF. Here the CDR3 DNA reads TGTGCCAGCAGCTTGGCGATACTCTACAATGAGCAGTTCTTC. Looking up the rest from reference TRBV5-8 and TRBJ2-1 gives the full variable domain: EAGVTQSPTHLIKTRGQQATLRCSPISGHTSVYWYQQALGLGLQFLLWYDEGEERNRGNFPPRFSGRQFPNYSSELNVNALELEDSALYLCASSLAILYNEQFFGPGTRLTVL.

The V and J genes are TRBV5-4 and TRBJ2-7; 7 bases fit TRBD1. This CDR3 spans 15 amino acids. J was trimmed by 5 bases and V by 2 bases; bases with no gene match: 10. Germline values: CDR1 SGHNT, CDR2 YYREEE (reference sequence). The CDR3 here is CASSLTRQGVHEQYF. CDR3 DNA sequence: TGTGCCAGCAGCTTAACCAGACAGGGAGTCCACGAGCAGTACTTC.

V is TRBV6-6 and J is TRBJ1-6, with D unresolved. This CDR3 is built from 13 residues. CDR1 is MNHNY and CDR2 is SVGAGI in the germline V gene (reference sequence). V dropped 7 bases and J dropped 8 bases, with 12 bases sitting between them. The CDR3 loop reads CASNKERDSPLHF. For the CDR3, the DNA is TGTGCCAGCAACAAGGAGAGGGATTCACCCCTCCACTTT.

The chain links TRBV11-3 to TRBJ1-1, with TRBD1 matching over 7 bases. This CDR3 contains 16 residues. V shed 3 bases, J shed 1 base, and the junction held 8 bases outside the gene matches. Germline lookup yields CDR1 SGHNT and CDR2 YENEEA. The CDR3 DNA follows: TGTGCCAGCAGCTTGGGTAGGGACAGACGGAACACTGAAGCTTTCTTT. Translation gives CASSLGRDRRNTEAFF.

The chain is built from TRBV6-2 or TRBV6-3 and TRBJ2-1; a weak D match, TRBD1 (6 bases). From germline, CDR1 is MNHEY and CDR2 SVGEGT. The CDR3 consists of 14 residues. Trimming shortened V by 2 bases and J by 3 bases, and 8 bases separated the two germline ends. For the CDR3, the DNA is TGTGCCAGCAGTTACGAGGGACACTACAATGAGCAGTTCTTC. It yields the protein CASSYEGHYNEQFF.

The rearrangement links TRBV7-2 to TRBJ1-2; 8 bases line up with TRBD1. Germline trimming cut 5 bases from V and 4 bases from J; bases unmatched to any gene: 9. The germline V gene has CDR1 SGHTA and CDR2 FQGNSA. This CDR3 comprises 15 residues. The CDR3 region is CASSRGQGPTYGYTF. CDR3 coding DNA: TGTGCCAGCAGCCGCGGACAGGGACCAACCTATGGCTACACCTTC. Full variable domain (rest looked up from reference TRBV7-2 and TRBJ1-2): GAGVSQSPSNKVTEKGKDVELRCDPISGHTALYWYRQSLGQGLEFLIYFQGNSAPDKSGLPSDRFSAERTGGSVSTLTIQRTQQEDSAVYLCASSRGQGPTYGYTFGSGTRLTVV.

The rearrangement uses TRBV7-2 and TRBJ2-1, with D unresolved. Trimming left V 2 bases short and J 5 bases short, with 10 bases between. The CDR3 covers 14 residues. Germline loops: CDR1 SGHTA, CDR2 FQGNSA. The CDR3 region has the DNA TGTGCCAGCAGCTTACTCAGCGACCACAATGAGCAGTTCTTC. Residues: CASSLLSDHNEQFF.

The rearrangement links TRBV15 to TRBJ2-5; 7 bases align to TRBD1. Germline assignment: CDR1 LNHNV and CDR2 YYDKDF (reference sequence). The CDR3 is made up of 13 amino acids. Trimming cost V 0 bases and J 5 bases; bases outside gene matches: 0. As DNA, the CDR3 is TGTGCCACCAGCAGAGACAGGGGGGAGACCCAGTACTTC. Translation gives CATSRDRGETQYF.

The CDR3 spells CASRFGPYNSPLHF. In DNA, the CDR3 is TGTGCCAGCCGGTTCGGGCCTTATAATTCACCCCTCCACTTT. This chain connects TRBV25-1 to TRBJ1-6, with D hard to call. Trimming removed 8 bases at V and 4 bases at J, with 12 bases between. This CDR3 is built from 14 residues. From germline, CDR1 is MGHDK and CDR2 SYGVNS.

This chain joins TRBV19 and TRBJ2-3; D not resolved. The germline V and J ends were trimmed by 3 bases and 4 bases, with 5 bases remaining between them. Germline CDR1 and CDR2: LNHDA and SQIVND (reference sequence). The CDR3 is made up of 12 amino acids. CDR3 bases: TGTGCCAGTAGTATTCGTTCAGATACGCAGTATTTT. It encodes CASSIRSDTQYF.

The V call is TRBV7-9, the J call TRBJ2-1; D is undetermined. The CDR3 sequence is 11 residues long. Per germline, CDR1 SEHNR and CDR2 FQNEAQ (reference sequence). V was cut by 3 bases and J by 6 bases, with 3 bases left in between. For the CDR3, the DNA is TGTGCCAGCAGCTTTAGCAATGAGCAGTTCTTC. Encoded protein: CASSFSNEQFF.

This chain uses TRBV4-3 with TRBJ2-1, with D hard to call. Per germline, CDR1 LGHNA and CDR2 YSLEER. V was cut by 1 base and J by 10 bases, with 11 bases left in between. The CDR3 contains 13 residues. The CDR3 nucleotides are TGCGCCAGCAGCCAAGTAATTGGGTTAGAGCAGTTCTTC. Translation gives CASSQVIGLEQFF.

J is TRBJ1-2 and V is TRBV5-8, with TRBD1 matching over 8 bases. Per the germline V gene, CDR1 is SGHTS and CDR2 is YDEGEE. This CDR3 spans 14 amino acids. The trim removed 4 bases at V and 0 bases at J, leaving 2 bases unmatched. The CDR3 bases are TGTGCCAGCAGCCCACAGGGGGCTAACTATGGCTACACCTTC. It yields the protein CASSPQGANYGYTF.

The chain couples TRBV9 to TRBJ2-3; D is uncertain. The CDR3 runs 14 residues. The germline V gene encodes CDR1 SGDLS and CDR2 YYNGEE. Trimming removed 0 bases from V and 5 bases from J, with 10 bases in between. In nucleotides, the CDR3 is TGTGCCAGCAGCGTAGACCCGGGCGGAGATACGCAGTATTTT. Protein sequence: CASSVDPGGDTQYF.

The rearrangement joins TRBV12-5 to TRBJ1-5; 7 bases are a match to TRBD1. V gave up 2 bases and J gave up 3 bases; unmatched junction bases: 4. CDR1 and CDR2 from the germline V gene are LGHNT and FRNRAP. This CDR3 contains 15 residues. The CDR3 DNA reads TGTGCTAGTGGTTTGCCGGGACAGTTCAATCAGCCCCAGCATTTT. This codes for CASGLPGQFNQPQHF.

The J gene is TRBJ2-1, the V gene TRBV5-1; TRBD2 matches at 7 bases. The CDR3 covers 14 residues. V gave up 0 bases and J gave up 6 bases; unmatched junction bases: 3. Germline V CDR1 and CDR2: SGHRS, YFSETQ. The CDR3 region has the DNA TGCGCCAGCAGCTTGGGACTAGCTCGCAATGAGCAGTTCTTC. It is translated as CASSLGLARNEQFF.

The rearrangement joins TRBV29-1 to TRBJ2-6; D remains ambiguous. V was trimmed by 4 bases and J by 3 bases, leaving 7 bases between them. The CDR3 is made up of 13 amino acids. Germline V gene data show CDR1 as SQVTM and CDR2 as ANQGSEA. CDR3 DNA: TGCAGCGTTGTGGGGTTTGGGGCCAACGTCCTGACTTTC. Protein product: CSVVGFGANVLTF. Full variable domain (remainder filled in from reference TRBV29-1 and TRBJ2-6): SAVISQKPSRDICQRGTSLTIQCQVDSQVTMMFWYRQQPGQSLTLIATANQGSEATYESGFVIDKFPISRPNLTFSTLTVSNMSPEDSSIYLCSVVGFGANVLTFGAGSRLTVL.